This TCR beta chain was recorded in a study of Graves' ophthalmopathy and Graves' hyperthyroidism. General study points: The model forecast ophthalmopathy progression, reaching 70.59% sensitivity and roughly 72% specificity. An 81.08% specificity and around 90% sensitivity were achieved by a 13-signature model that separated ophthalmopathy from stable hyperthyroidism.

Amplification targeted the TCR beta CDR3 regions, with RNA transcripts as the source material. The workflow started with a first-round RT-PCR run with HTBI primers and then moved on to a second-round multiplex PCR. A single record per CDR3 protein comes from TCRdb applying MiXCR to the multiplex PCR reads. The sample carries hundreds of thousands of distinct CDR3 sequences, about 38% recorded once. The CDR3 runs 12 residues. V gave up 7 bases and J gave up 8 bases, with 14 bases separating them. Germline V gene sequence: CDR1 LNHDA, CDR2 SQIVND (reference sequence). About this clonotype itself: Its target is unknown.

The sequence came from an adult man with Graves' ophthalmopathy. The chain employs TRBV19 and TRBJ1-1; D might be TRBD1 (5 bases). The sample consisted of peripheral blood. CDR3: CASNNRGPEAFF. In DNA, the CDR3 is TGTGCCAGTAATAATAGGGGCCCGGAAGCTTTCTTT.